Included here is one T cell receptor (beta chain) sequence, with context. Antigen specificity is unknown. This sample is drawn from a study of blood T cells in healthy people across ages. With a J-beta primer mix and a sample-barcoded 5' primer, a second PCR ran roughly 6 to 11 cycles. TCRdb re-analysed the 5' RACE reads in MiXCR, keeping a single row per CDR3 protein. The sample has approximately 1.5 million distinct CDR3 sequences, almost 35% seen once. CDR1 and CDR2 (germline): SGHAT, FQDESV (reference sequence). This CDR3 comprises 12 residues. The V gene lost 2 bases and the J gene lost 9 bases, with 10 bases spanning the gap. Donor samples were obtained from healthy Caucasian individuals from Russia, aged 6 to 90. With each sample, at least 6 micrograms of total RNA were extracted. The study's findings and limits: Long-lived donors had more naive CD4+ cells and higher diversity than aged donors. The CMV status of each donor remained undetermined, and this could have confounded shifts in expanded clonotypes.

The source material was blood. This receptor was obtained from a woman younger than 45 in good health. V is TRBV11-1 and J is TRBJ2-5; D is perhaps TRBD2 (6 bases). The CDR3 sequence is CASSLPGGAQYF. CDR3 coding DNA: TGTGCCAGCAGCTTACCCGGAGGGGCCCAGTACTTC.